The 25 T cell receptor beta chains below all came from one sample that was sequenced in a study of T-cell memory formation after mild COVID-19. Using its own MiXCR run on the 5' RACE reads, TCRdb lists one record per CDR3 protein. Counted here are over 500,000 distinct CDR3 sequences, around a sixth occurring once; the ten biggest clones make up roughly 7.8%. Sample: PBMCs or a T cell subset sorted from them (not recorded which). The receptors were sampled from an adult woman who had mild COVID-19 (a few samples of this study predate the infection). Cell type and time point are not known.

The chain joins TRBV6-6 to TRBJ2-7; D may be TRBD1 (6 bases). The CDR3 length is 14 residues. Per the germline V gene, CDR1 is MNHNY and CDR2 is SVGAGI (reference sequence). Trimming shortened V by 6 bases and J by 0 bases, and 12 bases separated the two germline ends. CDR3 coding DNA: TGTGCCAGCAGCCGGGACATTTTCTCCTACGAGCAGTACTTC. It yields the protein CASSRDIFSYEQYF.

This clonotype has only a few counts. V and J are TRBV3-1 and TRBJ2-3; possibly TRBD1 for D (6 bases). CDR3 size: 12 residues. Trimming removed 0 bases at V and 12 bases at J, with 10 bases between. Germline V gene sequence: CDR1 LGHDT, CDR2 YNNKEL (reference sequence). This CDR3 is CASSQEGAGQYF. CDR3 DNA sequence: TGTGCCAGCAGCCAAGAGGGGGCGGGCCAGTATTTT.

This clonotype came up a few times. CDR3 sequence reads: CASSRDAQGELFF. As DNA, the CDR3 is TGTGCCAGCTCACGGGACGCTCAAGGGGAGCTGTTTTTT. The J gene is TRBJ2-2, the V gene TRBV18; the D gene could be TRBD1 or TRBD2 (5 bases each). Germline V CDR1 and CDR2: KGHSH, LQKENI. CDR3 length equals 13 residues. V was trimmed by 4 bases and J by 8 bases, leaving 11 bases between them. Based on the CDR3 plus reference TRBV18 and TRBJ2-2, the full variable domain is NAGVMQNPRHLVRRRGQEARLRCSPMKGHSHVYWYRQLPEEGLKFMVYLQKENIIDESGMPKERFSAEFPKEGPSILRIQQVVRGDSAAYFCASSRDAQGELFFGEGSRLTVL.

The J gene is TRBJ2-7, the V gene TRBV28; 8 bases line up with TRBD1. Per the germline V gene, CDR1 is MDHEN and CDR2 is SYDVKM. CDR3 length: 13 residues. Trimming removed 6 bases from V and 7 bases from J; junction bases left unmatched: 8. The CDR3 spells CASRNNRGREQYF. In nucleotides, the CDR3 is TGTGCCAGCAGGAATAACAGGGGGAGAGAGCAGTACTTC.

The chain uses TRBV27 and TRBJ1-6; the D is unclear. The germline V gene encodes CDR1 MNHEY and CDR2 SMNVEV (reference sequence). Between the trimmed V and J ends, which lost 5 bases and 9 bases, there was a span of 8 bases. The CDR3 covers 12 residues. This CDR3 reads CASSPRGSPLHF. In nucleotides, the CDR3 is TGTGCCAGCAGTCCCCGGGGTTCACCCCTCCACTTT.

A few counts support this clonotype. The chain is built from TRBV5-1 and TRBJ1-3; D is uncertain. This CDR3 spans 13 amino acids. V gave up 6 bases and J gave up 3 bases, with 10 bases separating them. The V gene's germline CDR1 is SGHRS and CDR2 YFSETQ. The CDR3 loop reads CASMLSDGNTIYF. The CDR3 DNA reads TGCGCCAGCATGTTGAGTGATGGAAACACCATATATTTT.

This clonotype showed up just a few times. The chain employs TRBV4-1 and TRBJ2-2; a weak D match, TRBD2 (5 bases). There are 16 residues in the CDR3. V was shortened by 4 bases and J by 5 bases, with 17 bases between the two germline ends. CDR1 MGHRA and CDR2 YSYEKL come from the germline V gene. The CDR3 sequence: CASSLGPGPGTGELFF. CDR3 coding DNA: TGCGCCAGCAGCCTCGGCCCGGGCCCGGGGACCGGGGAGCTGTTTTTT.

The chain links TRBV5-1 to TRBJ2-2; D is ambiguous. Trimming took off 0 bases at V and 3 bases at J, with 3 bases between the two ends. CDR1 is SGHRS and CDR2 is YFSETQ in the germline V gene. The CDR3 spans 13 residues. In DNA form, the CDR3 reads TGCGCCAGCAGCTTGGAACACACCGGGGAGCTGTTTTTT. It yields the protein CASSLEHTGELFF.

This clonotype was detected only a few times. CDR3 sequence (DNA): TGTGCCAGCAGCTGGCGGGGGGCCACCTACAATGAGCAGTTCTTC. This gives the protein CASSWRGATYNEQFF. This chain links TRBV5-4 with TRBJ2-1; TRBD2 agrees at 8 bases. J gave up 2 bases and V 3 bases, and 4 bases lay outside the gene matches. CDR3 length equals 15 residues. Germline V CDR1 and CDR2: SGHNT, YYREEE (reference sequence).

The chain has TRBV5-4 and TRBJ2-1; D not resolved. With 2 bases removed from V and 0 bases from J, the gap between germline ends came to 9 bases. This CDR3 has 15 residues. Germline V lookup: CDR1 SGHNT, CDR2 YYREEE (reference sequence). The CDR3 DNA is TGTGCCAGCAGCTTTGACACAAGCTCCTACAATGAGCAGTTCTTC. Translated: CASSFDTSSYNEQFF.

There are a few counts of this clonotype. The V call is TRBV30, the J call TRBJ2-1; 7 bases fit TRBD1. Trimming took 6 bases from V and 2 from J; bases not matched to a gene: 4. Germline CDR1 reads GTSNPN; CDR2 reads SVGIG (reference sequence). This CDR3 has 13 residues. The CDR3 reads CACYRGTYNEQFF. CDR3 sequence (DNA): TGTGCCTGCTACAGGGGAACCTACAATGAGCAGTTCTTC. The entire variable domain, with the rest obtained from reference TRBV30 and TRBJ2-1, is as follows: SQTIHQWPATLVQPVGSPLSLECTVEGTSNPNLYWYRQAAGRGLQLLFYSVGIGQISSEVPQNLSASRPQDRQFILSSKKLLLSDSGFYLCACYRGTYNEQFFGPGTRLTVL.

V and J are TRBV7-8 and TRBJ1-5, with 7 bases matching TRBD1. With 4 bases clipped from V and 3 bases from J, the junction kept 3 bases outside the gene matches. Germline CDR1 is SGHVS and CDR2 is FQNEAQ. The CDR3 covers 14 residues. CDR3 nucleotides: TGTGCCAGCAGCTATACAGGGGTCAATCAGCCCCAGCATTTT. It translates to CASSYTGVNQPQHF.

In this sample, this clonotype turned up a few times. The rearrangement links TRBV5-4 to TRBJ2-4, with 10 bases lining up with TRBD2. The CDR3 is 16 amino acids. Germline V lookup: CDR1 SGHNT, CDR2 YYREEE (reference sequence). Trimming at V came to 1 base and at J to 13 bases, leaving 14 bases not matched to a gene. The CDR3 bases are TGTGCCAGCAGCTTGCCGCATAGCGGGGGGAGAGGGAGACAGTACTTC. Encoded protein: CASSLPHSGGRGRQYF.

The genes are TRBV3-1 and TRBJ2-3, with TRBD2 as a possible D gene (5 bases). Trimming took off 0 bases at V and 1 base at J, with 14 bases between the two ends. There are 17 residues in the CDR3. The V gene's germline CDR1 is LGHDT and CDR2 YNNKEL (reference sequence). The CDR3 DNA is TGTGCCAGCAGCCAAGAATGGGGAGCGGTTCGCACAGATACGCAGTATTTT. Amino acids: CASSQEWGAVRTDTQYF.

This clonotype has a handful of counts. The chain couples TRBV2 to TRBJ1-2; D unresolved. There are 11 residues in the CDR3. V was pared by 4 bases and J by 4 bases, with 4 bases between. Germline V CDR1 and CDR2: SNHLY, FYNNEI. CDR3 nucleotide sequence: TGTGCCAGCAGTGTGGGCTATGGCTACACCTTC. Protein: CASSVGYGYTF.

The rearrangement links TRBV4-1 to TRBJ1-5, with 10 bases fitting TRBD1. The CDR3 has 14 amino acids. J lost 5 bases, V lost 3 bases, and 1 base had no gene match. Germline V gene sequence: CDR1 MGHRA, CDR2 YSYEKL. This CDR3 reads CASSQGQGHQPQHF. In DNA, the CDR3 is TGCGCCAGCAGCCAGGGACAGGGGCATCAGCCCCAGCATTTT.

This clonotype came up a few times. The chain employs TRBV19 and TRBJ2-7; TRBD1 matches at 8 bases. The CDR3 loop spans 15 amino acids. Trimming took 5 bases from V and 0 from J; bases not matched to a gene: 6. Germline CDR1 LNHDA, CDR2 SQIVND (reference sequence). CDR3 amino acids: CASSGMGQASYEQYF. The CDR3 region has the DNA TGTGCCAGTAGTGGGATGGGACAGGCCTCCTACGAGCAGTACTTC.

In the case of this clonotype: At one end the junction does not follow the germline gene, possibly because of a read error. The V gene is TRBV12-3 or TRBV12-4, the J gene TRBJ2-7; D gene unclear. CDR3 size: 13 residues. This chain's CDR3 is CVSSSDKTYEQYF. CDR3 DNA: TGTGTCAGCAGTTCCGACAAGACCTACGAGCAGTACTTC.

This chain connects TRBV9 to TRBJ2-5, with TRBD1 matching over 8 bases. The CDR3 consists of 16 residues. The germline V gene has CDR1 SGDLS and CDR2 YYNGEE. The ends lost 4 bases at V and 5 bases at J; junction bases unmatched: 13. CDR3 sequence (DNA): TGTGCCAGCAGCCCCCGACGGACAGGGCGGGTGGAGACCCAGTACTTC. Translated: CASSPRRTGRVETQYF.

The CDR3 region is CASRLGAGNTEAFF. CDR3 bases: TGTGCCAGCAGACTTGGGGCCGGGAACACTGAAGCTTTCTTT. The V and J genes are TRBV5-5 and TRBJ1-1, with TRBD1 as a possible D gene (5 bases). Germline loops: CDR1 SGHKS, CDR2 YYEKEE (reference sequence). Trimming left V 5 bases short and J 1 base short, with 12 bases between. CDR3 length equals 14 residues.

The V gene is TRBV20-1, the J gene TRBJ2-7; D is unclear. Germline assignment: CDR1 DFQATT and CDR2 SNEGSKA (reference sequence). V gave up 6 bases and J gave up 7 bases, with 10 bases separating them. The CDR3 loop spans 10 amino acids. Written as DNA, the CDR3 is TGCAGTGCGGTGGTGAGAGAGCAGTACTTC. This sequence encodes CSAVVREQYF.

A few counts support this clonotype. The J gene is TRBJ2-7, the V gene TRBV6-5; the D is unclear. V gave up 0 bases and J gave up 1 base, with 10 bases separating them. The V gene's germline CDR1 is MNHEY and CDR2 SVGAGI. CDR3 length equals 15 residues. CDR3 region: CASSYSIGISYEQYF. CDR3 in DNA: TGTGCCAGCAGTTACTCGATAGGGATATCCTACGAGCAGTACTTC.

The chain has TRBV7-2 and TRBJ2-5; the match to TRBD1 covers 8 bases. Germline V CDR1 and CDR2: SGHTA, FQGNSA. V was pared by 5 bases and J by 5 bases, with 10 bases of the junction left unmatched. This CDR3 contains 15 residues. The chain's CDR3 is CASSQDRAVLETQYF. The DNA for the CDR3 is TGTGCCAGCAGCCAGGACAGGGCCGTCTTGGAGACCCAGTACTTC.

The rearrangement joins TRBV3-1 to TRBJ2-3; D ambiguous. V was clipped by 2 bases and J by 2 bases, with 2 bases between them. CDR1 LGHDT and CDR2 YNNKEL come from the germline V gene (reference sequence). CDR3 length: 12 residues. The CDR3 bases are TGTGCCAGCAGCCAAATCACAGATACGCAGTATTTT. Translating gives CASSQITDTQYF.

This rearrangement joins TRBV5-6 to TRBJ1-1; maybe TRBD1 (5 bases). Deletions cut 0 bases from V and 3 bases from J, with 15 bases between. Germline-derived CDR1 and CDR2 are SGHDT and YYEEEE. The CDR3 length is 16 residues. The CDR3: CASSLGRAGTHTEAFF. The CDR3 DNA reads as TGTGCCAGCAGCTTGGGTCGGGCAGGGACGCACACTGAAGCTTTCTTT.